This T cell receptor beta chain was sequenced in a study of Ad26.COV2.S vaccination and SARS-CoV-2 variants. Regarding treatment: some 19 received Ad26.COV2.S at low or high dose, single or two shots; roughly 5 received placebo; per-sample allocation not given. After the first vaccine or placebo injection, samples were drawn on day 63. Boston supplied an adult donor aged 18-55 years. Clones were read by immunoSEQ multiplex PCR, and TCRdb kept only the in-frame ones, dropping some. Of about 350,000 clones in the sample, approximately 86% were seen once. The V gene's germline CDR1 is SNHLY and CDR2 FYNNEI. The CDR3 contains 15 residues. The ends lost 7 bases at V and 4 bases at J; junction bases unmatched: 8.

This chain joins TRBV2 and TRBJ2-5; 11 positions agree with TRBD2. The specimen comprised peripheral blood, sampled in a trial of Ad26.COV2.S vaccine versus placebo. The sequence was collected from a person aged 18-65 years who received the Ad26.COV2.S COVID-19 vaccine or a placebo. The CDR3 reads CASTRLAGTGETQYF. As DNA, the CDR3 is TGTGCCAGCACCCGACTAGCGGGGACCGGAGAGACCCAGTACTTC.